What follows are 32 T cell receptor beta chains derived from one specimen sequenced in a study of blood T cell repertoires in COVID-19. Assay used: immunoSEQ multiplex PCR; TCRdb lists only in-frame clones, some missing. The table includes 250,000 to 350,000 clones, approximately 90% detected once. Sequences were obtained from peripheral blood. These receptors all stem from a man aged 25-45 years with acute or convalescent COVID-19.

The chain carries TRBV11-3 and TRBJ1-2; TRBD1 aligns across 8 bases. Trimming removed 4 bases from V and 8 bases from J; junction bases left unmatched: 9. There are 14 residues in the CDR3. Germline V CDR1 and CDR2: SGHNT, YENEEA. The CDR3 region has the DNA TGTGCCAGCAGCTCCGGACAGGGCCGCGAGGGCTACACCTTC. Its protein product is CASSSGQGREGYTF.

The V and J genes are TRBV6-5 and TRBJ1-4; 7 bases map to TRBD1. The junction had 3 bases not matched to a gene; V was cut back by 5 bases and J by 0 bases. CDR1 is MNHEY, CDR2 SVGAGI, per germline. The CDR3 has 15 residues. The CDR3 is CASSRDRSTNEKLFF. As DNA, the CDR3 is TGTGCCAGCAGTCGGGACAGATCAACTAATGAAAAACTGTTTTTT.

The rearrangement links TRBV28 to TRBJ1-1; D is possibly TRBD1 (5 bases). This CDR3 has 14 amino acids. Germline V gives CDR1 MDHEN, CDR2 SYDVKM. Trimming removed 6 bases from V and 2 bases from J, with 13 bases in between. This CDR3 reads CASRSRATNTEAFF. For the CDR3, the DNA is TGTGCCAGCAGATCCAGGGCAACCAACACTGAAGCTTTCTTT.

The chain employs TRBV19 and TRBJ2-2; possible D gene TRBD1, 5 bases. This CDR3 is built from 14 residues. The germline V gene encodes CDR1 LNHDA and CDR2 SQIVND (reference sequence). The V and J ends lost 7 bases and 10 bases respectively, with 19 bases between them. CDR3 DNA sequence: TGTGCCAGTAAACCCAAGGGGCGCGGCCCGGAGCTGTTTTTT. Protein product: CASKPKGRGPELFF.

The chain couples TRBV19 to TRBJ2-3; TRBD2 matches at 7 bases. The germline V gene has CDR1 LNHDA and CDR2 SQIVND (reference sequence). The CDR3 contains 15 residues. V was pared by 5 bases and J by 11 bases, with 16 bases of the junction left unmatched. The CDR3 nucleotides are TGTGCCAGTAGTCTCGGTGTGAGGGGAGGGCCCCGGCAGTATTTT. Residues: CASSLGVRGGPRQYF.

Only one count was recorded for this clone. This chain joins TRBV19 and TRBJ2-1; D is perhaps TRBD1 (5 bases). The length of the CDR3 is 13 residues. Trimming left V 3 bases short and J 7 bases short, with 10 bases between. Germline V CDR1 and CDR2: LNHDA, SQIVND (reference sequence). The CDR3 is CASSIMQGNEQFF. The CDR3, as DNA: TGTGCCAGTAGTATCATGCAGGGTAATGAGCAGTTCTTC. Based on the CDR3 plus reference TRBV19 and TRBJ2-1, the full variable domain is DGGITQSPKYLFRKEGQNVTLSCEQNLNHDAMYWYRQDPGQGLRLIYYSQIVNDFQKGDIAEGYSVSREKKESFPLTVTSAQKNPTAFYLCASSIMQGNEQFFGPGTRLTVL.

The genes are TRBV19 and TRBJ1-5, with TRBD1 matching over 8 bases. CDR3 length: 14 amino acids. Per the germline V gene, CDR1 is LNHDA and CDR2 is SQIVND (reference sequence). Germline trimming cut 6 bases from V and 6 bases from J; bases unmatched to any gene: 7. The chain's CDR3 is CASSNQGAAQPQHF. CDR3 coding DNA: TGTGCCAGTAGCAATCAGGGGGCAGCTCAGCCCCAGCATTTT.

The chain combines TRBV19 with TRBJ2-2; no definite D call. The germline gives CDR1 LNHDA, CDR2 SQIVND (reference sequence). CDR3 length: 15 residues. V lost 7 bases to trimming and J lost 0 bases, with 12 bases between them. The CDR3 DNA sequence: TGTGCCAGTACCCCGGTCAGGACGAACACCGGGGAGCTGTTTTTT. Translating gives CASTPVRTNTGELFF.

The chain links TRBV4-2 to TRBJ1-5, with a weak D call TRBD1 (6 bases). Germline V gene sequence: CDR1 LGHNA, CDR2 YNFKEQ. Trimming left V 2 bases short and J 3 bases short, with 11 bases between. This CDR3 contains 15 residues. The CDR3 DNA follows: TGTGCCAGCAGCCAAAGCTTGGGGGCCAATCAGCCCCAGCATTTT. This encodes CASSQSLGANQPQHF.

The rearrangement uses TRBV4-2 and TRBJ2-7; TRBD1 matches at 8 bases. The CDR3 length is 17 residues. V trimming: 3 bases; J trimming: 0 bases; junction bases outside the gene matches: 10. Germline loops: CDR1 LGHNA, CDR2 YNFKEQ. The CDR3 spells CASSQGVGQGLSYEQYF. The CDR3 nucleotides read TGTGCCAGCAGCCAGGGGGTCGGACAGGGCCTCTCCTACGAGCAGTACTTC.

This chain uses TRBV5-6 with TRBJ1-6; 8 positions agree with TRBD1. Per germline, CDR1 SGHDT and CDR2 YYEEEE. V lost 3 bases to trimming and J lost 7 bases; unmatched junction nucleotides: 3. The CDR3 covers 14 residues. The CDR3 loop is CASSYRDRNSPLHF. The CDR3 coding sequence is TGTGCCAGCAGCTACCGGGACAGGAATTCACCCCTCCACTTT.

The sample holds a few counts of this clone. The gene calls are TRBV6-1 and TRBJ2-3; 7 bases are shared with TRBD1. V lost 4 bases to trimming and J lost 4 bases; unmatched junction nucleotides: 17. The germline CDR1 and CDR2 sequences are MNHNS and SASEGT. The CDR3 spans 18 residues. The CDR3 region is CASSARGFGSTWADTQYF. DNA for the CDR3: TGTGCCAGCAGTGCCAGGGGGTTCGGCTCTACATGGGCAGATACGCAGTATTTT.

The table lists this clone with a few counts. This chain joins TRBV11-2 and TRBJ2-5, with D maybe TRBD1 (6 bases). Germline values: CDR1 SGHAT, CDR2 FQNNGV. Trimming stripped 6 bases from V and 2 bases from J, with 19 bases between. This CDR3 is 16 amino acids long. CDR3 nucleotides: TGTGCCAGCAGTCCTAGGGGGACCCGGCCACAAGAGACCCAGTACTTC. The encoded protein is CASSPRGTRPQETQYF. The full variable domain, with the rest looked up from reference TRBV11-2 and TRBJ2-5, is EAGVAQSPRYKIIEKRQSVAFWCNPISGHATLYWYQQILGQGPKLLIQFQNNGVVDDSQLPKDRFSAERLKGVDSTLKIQPAKLEDSAVYLCASSPRGTRPQETQYFGPGTRLLVL.

This clone was detected once. The chain employs TRBV18 and TRBJ1-1; the D is unclear. Per germline, CDR1 KGHSH and CDR2 LQKENI. The CDR3 spans 11 residues. V was shortened by 3 bases and J by 9 bases, with 8 bases between the two germline ends. DNA for the CDR3: TGTGCCAGCTCACCGGGCGTAAAAGCTTTCTTT. It encodes CASSPGVKAFF.

The chain combines TRBV30 with TRBJ2-4; TRBD2 aligns across 9 bases. Germline CDR1 reads GTSNPN; CDR2 reads SVGIG (reference sequence). This CDR3 region has 13 residues. V was pared by 3 bases and J by 7 bases, with 4 bases of the junction left unmatched. The CDR3 here is CAWSAGGPNIQYF. The CDR3 bases are TGTGCCTGGAGCGCGGGGGGGCCCAACATTCAGTACTTC.

This chain joins TRBV18 and TRBJ2-5, with D maybe TRBD1 (6 bases). The CDR3 totals 15 residues. Trimming left V 3 bases short and J 3 bases short, with 14 bases between. Germline V lookup: CDR1 KGHSH, CDR2 LQKENI. CDR3 nucleotides: TGTGCCAGCTCACCGCTAAGGACAGACAAAGAGACCCAGTACTTC. Translated, it gives CASSPLRTDKETQYF.

V and J are TRBV6-5 and TRBJ1-5, with 8 bases identical to TRBD1. The CDR3 totals 16 residues. The trim removed 0 bases at V and 4 bases at J, leaving 5 bases unmatched. The germline V gene has CDR1 MNHEY and CDR2 SVGAGI. Here the CDR3 reads CASSYSWDRNNQPQHF. The CDR3 DNA is TGTGCCAGCAGTTACTCTTGGGACAGGAATAATCAGCCCCAGCATTTT.

The chain carries TRBV9 and TRBJ2-3, with TRBD2 as a possible D gene (6 bases). The CDR3 runs 15 residues. V gave up 3 bases and J gave up 8 bases, with 19 bases separating them. Germline V gene data show CDR1 as SGDLS and CDR2 as YYNGEE. CDR3 nucleotides: TGTGCCAGCAGCGGCGGGCGTGGGTGGGGAGGTACGCAGTATTTT. This translates into CASSGGRGWGGTQYF.

The chain links TRBV11-3 to TRBJ2-5; 9 bases match TRBD1. CDR1 and CDR2 from the germline V gene are SGHNT and YENEEA. The CDR3 has 13 amino acids. With 4 bases clipped from V and 6 bases from J, the junction kept 3 bases outside the gene matches. This CDR3 is CASSSDRGKTQYF. The DNA of the CDR3 is TGTGCCAGCAGCTCGGACAGGGGAAAGACCCAGTACTTC.

The chain recombines TRBV7-6 with TRBJ2-1, with D possibly TRBD2 on 6 matching bases. CDR1 is SGHVS, CDR2 FNYEAQ, per germline. V lost 5 bases, J lost 1 base, and 18 bases lay in between. The CDR3 spans 17 residues. Here the CDR3 DNA reads TGTGCCAGCAGCACACAGACTAGTCCCCGATCCTACAATGAGCAGTTCTTC. Encoded protein: CASSTQTSPRSYNEQFF.

The chain carries TRBV27 and TRBJ2-1, with D unresolved. V gave up 10 bases and J gave up 7 bases, with 14 bases separating them. The CDR3 is 12 amino acids. Germline V lookup: CDR1 MNHEY, CDR2 SMNVEV (reference sequence). DNA of the CDR3: TGTGCCACCATAAGCGCGGCTAATGAGCAGTTCTTC. Amino acids: CATISAANEQFF.

This clone showed up just a few times. The J gene is TRBJ2-7, the V gene TRBV10-2; a weak D match, TRBD1 (6 bases). Germline V gene sequence: CDR1 WSHSY, CDR2 SAAADI. The CDR3 extends over 13 amino acids. V gave up 6 bases and J gave up 1 base, with 10 bases separating them. CDR3 residues: CASRETGSYEQYF. CDR3 bases: TGCGCCAGCAGAGAGACAGGATCCTACGAGCAGTACTTC.

V gene TRBV27 combines with J gene TRBJ1-3; 8 bases are a match to TRBD1. Germline-derived CDR1 and CDR2 are MNHEY and SMNVEV (reference sequence). The CDR3 runs 14 residues. Trimming removed 6 bases from V and 3 bases from J; junction bases left unmatched: 4. The CDR3 DNA is TGTGCCAGCAGACACAGGGGGGGTGGAAACACCATATATTTT. Its protein product is CASRHRGGGNTIYF.

This chain links TRBV5-4 with TRBJ2-1; tentative D call: TRBD1 (5 bases). Germline V gene lookup returns CDR1 SGHNT and CDR2 YYREEE (reference sequence). Deletions cut 1 base from V and 6 bases from J, with 11 bases between. This CDR3 contains 14 residues. CDR3 sequence: CASSLIGAPNEQFF. In DNA, the CDR3 is TGTGCCAGCAGCTTGATAGGGGCACCCAATGAGCAGTTCTTC.

V is TRBV15 and J is TRBJ1-5; no firm D call. The CDR3 is 16 residues long. The V gene's germline CDR1 is LNHNV and CDR2 YYDKDF (reference sequence). V lost 0 bases and J lost 5, with 14 bases in between. The CDR3: CATSREYPSPDQPQHF. The CDR3, as DNA: TGTGCCACCAGCAGAGAATATCCTTCTCCAGATCAGCCCCAGCATTTT.

The chain has TRBV11-2 and TRBJ2-1, with 8 nucleotides matching TRBD1. Germline assignment: CDR1 SGHAT and CDR2 FQNNGV. V gave up 5 bases and J gave up 6 bases; unmatched junction bases: 12. There are 16 residues in the CDR3. The CDR3 bases are TGTGCCAGCAGCCCAAAAGACAGGGGATTAAGCAATGAGCAGTTCTTC. Translation: CASSPKDRGLSNEQFF.

The gene calls are TRBV27 and TRBJ1-4, with 7 bases identical to TRBD1. Losses at the gene ends were 8 bases for V and 7 bases for J; bases not matched to a gene: 13. The CDR3 covers 15 residues. In germline, CDR1 is MNHEY, CDR2 SMNVEV (reference sequence). The CDR3, as DNA: TGTGCCAGCGGCCTAACCGGGACAGATCCTGAAAAACTGTTTTTT. Translated: CASGLTGTDPEKLFF.

This chain uses TRBV11-2 with TRBJ2-1; the match to TRBD2 covers 7 bases. With V trimmed by 3 bases and J by 6 bases, 5 bases remained unmatched. The germline V gene has CDR1 SGHAT and CDR2 FQNNGV. The CDR3 has 14 amino acids. CDR3 amino acids: CASSLGGQGNEQFF. Here the CDR3 DNA reads TGTGCCAGCAGCTTGGGAGGGCAGGGCAATGAGCAGTTCTTC.

The chain employs TRBV27 and TRBJ2-7; 7 bases align to TRBD1. J lost 3 bases, V lost 6 bases, and 14 bases had no gene match. The CDR3 is made up of 16 amino acids. Looked up from germline, CDR1 is MNHEY and CDR2 is SMNVEV (reference sequence). CDR3 in DNA: TGTGCCAGCAGGGACGGGGCGGGTCAGGGGGTCTACGAGCAGTACTTC. Protein sequence: CASRDGAGQGVYEQYF.

The V gene is TRBV7-9, the J gene TRBJ1-5; D is possibly TRBD1 (6 bases). V lost 1 base to trimming and J lost 2 bases, with 6 bases between them. The CDR3 spans 14 residues. The germline V gene has CDR1 SEHNR and CDR2 FQNEAQ (reference sequence). CDR3: CASSLDRGNQPQHF. In DNA, the CDR3 is TGTGCCAGCAGCTTAGACAGGGGCAATCAGCCCCAGCATTTT.

The V call is TRBV15, the J call TRBJ1-2; TRBD1 is a possible D gene (5 bases). CDR1 is LNHNV and CDR2 is YYDKDF in the germline V gene (reference sequence). The ends were cut back, 2 bases at V and 2 bases at J, with 12 bases in the middle. The length of the CDR3 is 15 residues. The CDR3 coding sequence is TGTGCCACCAGCAGAATTTTACAGGTAAACTATGGCTACACCTTC. Its protein is CATSRILQVNYGYTF.

The rearrangement links TRBV28 to TRBJ2-5; TRBD1 matches at 7 bases. CDR1 MDHEN and CDR2 SYDVKM come from the germline V gene. This CDR3 is built from 13 residues. V lost 8 bases, J lost 3 bases, and 6 bases stayed unmatched. In DNA form, the CDR3 reads TGTGCCAGCGGTTATACAGGGGAAGAGACCCAGTACTTC. Its protein product is CASGYTGEETQYF.